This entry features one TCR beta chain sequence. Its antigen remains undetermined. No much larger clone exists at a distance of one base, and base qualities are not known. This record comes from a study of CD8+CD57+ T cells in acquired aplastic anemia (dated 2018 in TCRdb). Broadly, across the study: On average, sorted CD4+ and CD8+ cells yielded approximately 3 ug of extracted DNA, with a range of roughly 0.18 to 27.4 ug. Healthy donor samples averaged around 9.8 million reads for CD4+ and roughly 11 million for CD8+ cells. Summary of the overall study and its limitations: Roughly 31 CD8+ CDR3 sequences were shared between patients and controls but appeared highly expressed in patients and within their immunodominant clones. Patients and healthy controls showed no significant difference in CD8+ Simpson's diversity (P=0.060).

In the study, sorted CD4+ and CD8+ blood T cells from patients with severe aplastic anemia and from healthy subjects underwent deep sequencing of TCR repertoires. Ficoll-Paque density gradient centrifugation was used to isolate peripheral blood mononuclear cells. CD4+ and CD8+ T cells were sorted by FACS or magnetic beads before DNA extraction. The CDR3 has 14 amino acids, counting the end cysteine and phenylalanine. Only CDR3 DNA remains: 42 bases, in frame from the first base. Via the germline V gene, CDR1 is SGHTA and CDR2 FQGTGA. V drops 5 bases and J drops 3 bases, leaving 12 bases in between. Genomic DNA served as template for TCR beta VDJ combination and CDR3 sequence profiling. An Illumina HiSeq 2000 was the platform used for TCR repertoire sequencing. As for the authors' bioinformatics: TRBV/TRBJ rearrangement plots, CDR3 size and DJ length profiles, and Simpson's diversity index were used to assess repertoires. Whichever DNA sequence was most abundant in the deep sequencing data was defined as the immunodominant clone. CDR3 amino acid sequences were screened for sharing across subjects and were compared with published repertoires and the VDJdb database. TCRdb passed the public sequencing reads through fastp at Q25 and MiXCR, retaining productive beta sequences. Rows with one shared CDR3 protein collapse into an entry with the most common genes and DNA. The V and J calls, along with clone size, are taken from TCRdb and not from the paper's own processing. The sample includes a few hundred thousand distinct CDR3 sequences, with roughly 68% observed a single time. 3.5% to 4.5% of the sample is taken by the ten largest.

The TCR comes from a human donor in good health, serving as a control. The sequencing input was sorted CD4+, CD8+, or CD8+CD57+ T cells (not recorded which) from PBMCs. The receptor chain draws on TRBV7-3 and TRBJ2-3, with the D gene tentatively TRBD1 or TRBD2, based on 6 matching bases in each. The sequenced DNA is TGTGCCAGCAGCGCAGAGGGGGGAACAGATACGCAGTATTTT. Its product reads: CASSAEGGTDTQYF.